This T cell receptor (beta chain) was retrieved from a study of radiation and T cells in renal cell carcinoma. Germline V gene sequence: CDR1 MNHEY, CDR2 SMNVEV (reference sequence). This CDR3 is 16 amino acids long. V shed 5 bases and J shed 4 bases, with 20 bases lying between them. The time point was: blood 2 weeks post-SBRT. Treatment in this sample: 15 Gy SBRT to primary tumor, nephrectomy 4 weeks later. Produced via immunoSEQ multiplex PCR; TCRdb's table is partial and in-frame only. The data contain roughly 49,000 clones, less than 85% of them singletons. The TCR comes from a woman aged 70-85 years with renal cell carcinoma. The chain links TRBV27 to TRBJ2-5; a weak D match, TRBD1 (5 bases). The starting material was blood, obtained from a patient whose treatment included radiotherapy and nephrectomy. CDR3 region: CASSPRDSDWPETQYF. CDR3 bases: TGTGCCAGCAGTCCTCGCGACAGTGATTGGCCAGAGACCCAGTACTTC.